These T cell receptor beta chains were read from a single sample in a study of STAT3 mutations in large granular lymphocyte leukemia. TCRdb's copy holds only in-frame clones and misses some; the assay was immunoSEQ multiplex PCR. Of about 9,300 clones in the sample, more than 75% were seen once. Sequenced: peripheral blood mononuclear cells. The source of these receptors is an elderly man with T-cell large granular lymphocyte leukemia. Some clones in this sample may be carry-over from other donors' samples. CDR3s include the opening cysteine and the closing phenylalanine or tryptophan. The order of the fields is V gene, J gene, CDR3 protein.

v_gene: TRBV18; j_gene: TRBJ2-7; CDR3aa: CASPPYEQYF
v_gene: TRBV6-5; j_gene: TRBJ2-3; CDR3aa: CASSYSGIYSDTQYF
v_gene: TRBV10-2; j_gene: TRBJ2-7; CDR3aa: CASIPSGGARDEQYF
v_gene: TRBV19; j_gene: TRBJ1-5; CDR3aa: CASSMNRGGMGQPQHF
v_gene: TRBV7-8; j_gene: TRBJ2-2; CDR3aa: CASREGPGDLTGELFF
v_gene: TRBV28; j_gene: TRBJ2-3; CDR3aa: CATVRTATDTQYF
v_gene: TRBV6-1; j_gene: TRBJ1-1; CDR3aa: CASTQRGYTEAFF
v_gene: TRBV19; j_gene: TRBJ2-5; CDR3aa: CASSGGLAVETQYF
v_gene: TRBV7-9; j_gene: TRBJ1-5; CDR3aa: CASSLSGVQGQPQHF
v_gene: TRBV5-1; j_gene: TRBJ1-1; CDR3aa: CASSLALNSGNTEAFF
v_gene: TRBV5-1; j_gene: TRBJ1-2; CDR3aa: CASSLVAGGAGKGYTF
v_gene: TRBV30; j_gene: TRBJ2-5; CDR3aa: CAWSDRLILETQYF
v_gene: TRBV30; j_gene: TRBJ1-5; CDR3aa: CAWSDRTQMGNQPQHF
v_gene: TRBV18; j_gene: TRBJ2-7; CDR3aa: CASSPGAYEQYF
v_gene: TRBV5-4; j_gene: TRBJ1-1; CDR3aa: CASSLGGTVNTEAFF
v_gene: TRBV5-4; j_gene: TRBJ1-2; CDR3aa: CASSLVYQNYGYTF
v_gene: TRBV7-9; j_gene: TRBJ2-7; CDR3aa: CASSPGLAGTSYEQYF